The present T cell receptor (beta chain) was sequenced within a study of blood T cell repertoires in COVID-19. On the study more broadly: Spain, Italy and the United States supplied samples that represented acute and convalescent COVID-19. In each case, the material was cDNA or gDNA derived from T cells, B-cell-depleted T cells, or PBMCs.

Per the original methods: Amplifying reference gene primers gave estimates of nucleated cell counts. The protocol was immunoSEQ multiplex PCR, while the TCRdb copy is restricted to in-frame clones and leaves out a portion. The V and J calls and clone size are taken from that table; D and trimming were inferred from the DNA. The profile shows roughly 80,000 clones, roughly 90% of them singletons. The CDR3 has 16 residues. V shed 5 bases and J shed 0 bases, with 13 bases lying between them. Germline CDR1 SEHNR, CDR2 FQNEAQ (reference sequence). This chain connects TRBV7-9 to TRBJ1-4; a weak D match, TRBD1 (5 bases). Sequencing was done on a sample of peripheral blood. The clonotype was recovered from a man in his sixties with acute or convalescent COVID-19. CDR3 DNA: TGTGCCAGCAGCCCCAGCAAGGGGCCAACTAATGAAAAACTGTTTTTT. It is translated as CASSPSKGPTNEKLFF.